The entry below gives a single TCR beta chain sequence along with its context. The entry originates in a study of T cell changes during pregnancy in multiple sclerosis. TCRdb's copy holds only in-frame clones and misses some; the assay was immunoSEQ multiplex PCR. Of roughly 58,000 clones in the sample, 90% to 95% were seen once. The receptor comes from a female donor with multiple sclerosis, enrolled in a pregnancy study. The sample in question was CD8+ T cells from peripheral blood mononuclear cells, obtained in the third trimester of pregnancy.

The CDR3 loop reads CSVTGPLANYGYTF. The CDR3 DNA follows: TGCAGCGTCACAGGGCCTTTAGCTAACTATGGCTACACCTTC. This rearrangement joins TRBV29-1 to TRBJ1-2, with D possibly matching TRBD1 (6 bases). Germline V lookup: CDR1 SQVTM, CDR2 ANQGSEA. V was shortened by 6 bases and J by 0 bases, with 14 bases between the two germline ends. The CDR3 length is 14 residues. Together with reference TRBV29-1 and TRBJ1-2, the CDR3 gives the full variable domain: SAVISQKPSRDICQRGTSLTIQCQVDSQVTMMFWYRQQPGQSLTLIATANQGSEATYESGFVIDKFPISRPNLTFSTLTVSNMSPEDSSIYLCSVTGPLANYGYTFGSGTRLTVV.